The 24 T cell receptor beta chains listed next were all sequenced from one sample in a study of beta chain features in type 1 diabetes. The authors reverse transcribed all of the isolated RNA, so sequencing captured expressed TCRB transcripts. Clones were sequenced by immunoSEQ multiplex PCR, and TCRdb holds only the in-frame ones, with some missing. The sample holds about 150,000 clones; about 9.4% are singletons and the top ten take about 1.3%. Material: naive CD4+ T cells from blood. The receptors derive from a man aged 18 to 29 in good health.

This clone was seen a handful of times. The chain combines TRBV13 with TRBJ1-6, with TRBD1 matching 12 bases. V lost 5 bases and J lost 7; bases outside the gene matches: 3. The CDR3 is 15 amino acids. Germline assignment: CDR1 PRHDT and CDR2 FYEKMQ (reference sequence). CDR3 DNA: TGTGCCAGCAGCGAGGGACAGGGGGCGAATTCACCCCTCCACTTT. This sequence encodes CASSEGQGANSPLHF.

This clone was seen more than once but under ten times. The chain is built from TRBV18 and TRBJ2-7; D not resolved. The CDR3 extends over 12 amino acids. Trimming removed 4 bases at V and 3 bases at J, with 7 bases between. Germline V CDR1 and CDR2: KGHSH, LQKENI. The CDR3 loop is CASSRTFYEQYF. CDR3 nucleotide sequence: TGTGCCAGCTCACGTACATTCTACGAGCAGTACTTC. The complete variable domain, with remaining parts taken from reference TRBV18 and TRBJ2-7, reads NAGVMQNPRHLVRRRGQEARLRCSPMKGHSHVYWYRQLPEEGLKFMVYLQKENIIDESGMPKERFSAEFPKEGPSILRIQQVVRGDSAAYFCASSRTFYEQYFGPGTRLTVT.

This clone was counted only a few times. Other DNA sequences in this sample translate to the same CDR3. The chain links TRBV6-1 to TRBJ1-5, with 8 nucleotides matching TRBD1. CDR1 MNHNS and CDR2 SASEGT come from the germline V gene. The CDR3 extends over 13 amino acids. V was clipped by 8 bases and J by 2 bases; unmatched bases: 2. CDR3 nucleotide sequence: TGTGCCAGCGCGGGACAGGGCAATCAGCCCCAGCATTTT. Residues: CASAGQGNQPQHF.

The chain combines TRBV7-9 with TRBJ1-4; unclear D gene. This CDR3 is built from 14 residues. The V end was cut by 5 bases, the J end by 8 bases, with 15 bases between. Looked up from germline, CDR1 is SEHNR and CDR2 is FQNEAQ (reference sequence). The CDR3 is CASSLQRDGEKLFF. The CDR3 region has the DNA TGTGCCAGCAGCCTACAGCGGGATGGAGAAAAACTGTTTTTT.

This clone has just a few counts. The genes are TRBV9 and TRBJ1-4; D is unresolved. Germline V gives CDR1 SGDLS, CDR2 YYNGEE. The CDR3 covers 13 residues. V lost 2 bases and J lost 8, with 10 bases in between. The CDR3 nucleotides are TGTGCCAGCAGCGTCCCCCCAGGAGAAAAACTGTTTTTT. The encoded protein is CASSVPPGEKLFF.

This clone has more than one count but fewer than ten. This rearrangement joins TRBV10-3 to TRBJ2-7; TRBD2 agrees at 10 bases. CDR1 ENHRY and CDR2 SYGVKD come from the germline V gene. Trimming removed 8 bases from V and 5 bases from J; junction bases left unmatched: 12. The CDR3 is 15 residues long. Here the CDR3 DNA reads TGTGCCATCTTGTCCCAACTAGCGGGGAGCGACGAGCAGTACTTC. Encoded protein: CAILSQLAGSDEQYF.

This clone was detected only a few times. This chain uses TRBV7-9 with TRBJ2-1; 7 nucleotides agree with TRBD1. Looked up from germline, CDR1 is SEHNR and CDR2 is FQNEAQ (reference sequence). CDR3 length: 16 residues. V lost 1 base to trimming and J lost 3 bases; unmatched junction nucleotides: 6. The CDR3 DNA sequence: TGTGCCAGCAGCTTAGGACAGGGAAACATCTACAATGAGCAGTTCTTC. Translated: CASSLGQGNIYNEQFF.

The chain combines TRBV5-1 with TRBJ2-2, with 7 bases lining up with TRBD1. After removal of 4 bases from V and 1 base from J, the junction contained 7 bases not matched to a gene. Germline V gene data show CDR1 as SGHRS and CDR2 as YFSETQ. CDR3 size: 16 residues. The DNA of the CDR3 is TGCGCCAGCAGCCAGGGACAGCTGTTGAACACCGGGGAGCTGTTTTTT. It specifies CASSQGQLLNTGELFF.

The rearrangement uses TRBV21-1 and TRBJ2-1; the table's D call TRBD1 went unverified against the DNA. TRBV21-1 is annotated as a pseudogene. The CDR3 covers 15 residues. The CDR3 protein is CASSIGQGAVDEQFF. As DNA, the CDR3 is TGTGCCAGCAGCATCGGACAGGGGGCGGTGGATGAGCAGTTCTTC.

This clone was found many times. This chain connects TRBV5-4 to TRBJ2-5, with 9 bases identical to TRBD2. V shed 6 bases, J shed 3 bases, and the junction held 6 bases outside the gene matches. Germline V lookup: CDR1 SGHNT, CDR2 YYREEE (reference sequence). This CDR3 spans 14 amino acids. This CDR3 reads CASTQAGGEETQYF. The CDR3 DNA reads TGTGCCAGCACTCAAGCGGGGGGAGAAGAGACCCAGTACTTC.

The chain combines TRBV7-2 with TRBJ2-2; D is undetermined. The germline V gene encodes CDR1 SGHTA and CDR2 FQGNSA. Trimming took 5 bases from V and 0 from J, leaving 10 bases between them. The CDR3 runs to 15 residues. The CDR3 loop reads CASSLRVANTGELFF. The CDR3 DNA reads as TGTGCCAGCAGCCTCCGGGTAGCGAACACCGGGGAGCTGTTTTTT.

This clone appeared many times. The chain is built from TRBV27 and TRBJ2-7; D remains ambiguous. CDR1 and CDR2 (germline): MNHEY, SMNVEV (reference sequence). The CDR3 loop spans 11 amino acids. V was trimmed by 5 bases and J by 12 bases, leaving 14 bases between them. This CDR3 reads CASSTNSGWYF. CDR3 nucleotide sequence: TGTGCCAGCAGTACCAACAGTGGGTGGTACTTC.

V usage is TRBV7-2 and J usage is TRBJ2-2; a weak D match, TRBD2 (6 bases). V lost 3 bases to trimming and J lost 2 bases, with 10 bases between them. CDR1 is SGHTA and CDR2 is FQGNSA in the germline V gene. The CDR3 sequence is 15 residues long. CDR3 bases: TGTGCCAGCAGCTTGGGACTCGCTAACACCGGGGAGCTGTTTTTT. Translating gives CASSLGLANTGELFF.

The genes are TRBV30 and TRBJ1-5; D possibly corresponds to TRBD1 (5 bases). The length of the CDR3 is 16 residues. In germline, CDR1 is GTSNPN, CDR2 SVGIG (reference sequence). Trimming took off 0 bases at V and 3 bases at J, with 15 bases between the two ends. The CDR3 nucleotides are TGTGCCTGGAGTGTACCGAGGAGGGGCTTCAATCAGCCCCAGCATTTT. Its protein is CAWSVPRRGFNQPQHF.

Only a few counts were recorded for this clone. The rearrangement uses TRBV6-5 and TRBJ2-3; 7 positions agree with TRBD2. The CDR3 loop spans 16 amino acids. The ends lost 0 bases at V and 5 bases at J; junction bases unmatched: 8. Germline values: CDR1 MNHEY, CDR2 SVGAGI. The DNA of the CDR3 is TGTGCCAGCAGTTACTCGAGGCCGGGGGGTTTAGATACGCAGTATTTT. It encodes CASSYSRPGGLDTQYF.

The chain combines TRBV5-1 with TRBJ2-7, with D possibly TRBD1 on 6 matching bases. CDR1 is SGHRS, CDR2 YFSETQ, per germline. The CDR3 is made up of 15 amino acids. V shed 0 bases and J shed 2 bases, with 12 bases lying between them. CDR3 protein: CASSLVPGETYEQYF. CDR3 sequence (DNA): TGCGCCAGCAGCTTGGTGCCAGGGGAAACCTACGAGCAGTACTTC. The entire variable domain, with the rest obtained from reference TRBV5-1 and TRBJ2-7, is as follows: KAGVTQTPRYLIKTRGQQVTLSCSPISGHRSVSWYQQTPGQGLQFLFEYFSETQRNKGNFPGRFSGRQFSNSRSEMNVSTLELGDSALYLCASSLVPGETYEQYFGPGTRLTVT.

The rearrangement links TRBV2 to TRBJ2-4; 12 nucleotides line up with TRBD2. The V and J ends lost 6 bases and 7 bases, in that order; junction bases with no gene match: 7. The CDR3 extends over 15 amino acids. Germline V CDR1 and CDR2: SNHLY, FYNNEI. Here the CDR3 DNA reads TGTGCCAGCAGACAGCAAACTAGCGGGGGGAACATTCAGTACTTC. It encodes CASRQQTSGGNIQYF.

Only a few counts were recorded for this clone. The rearrangement uses TRBV11-1 and TRBJ2-5, with TRBD1 identical over 9 bases. The V and J ends lost 6 bases and 4 bases, in that order; junction bases with no gene match: 9. Germline loops: CDR1 SGHAT, CDR2 FQDESV (reference sequence). The CDR3 is made up of 15 amino acids. CDR3 sequence reads: CASRQQGAGLETQYF. DNA for the CDR3: TGTGCCAGCAGGCAACAGGGGGCTGGGTTAGAGACCCAGTACTTC.

The genes are TRBV9 and TRBJ2-5, with D possibly matching TRBD2 (5 bases). Trimming removed 0 bases at V and 5 bases at J, with 14 bases between. Germline assignment: CDR1 SGDLS and CDR2 YYNGEE. The CDR3 consists of 15 residues. The CDR3: CASSVGVGIQETQYF. CDR3 DNA: TGTGCCAGCAGCGTAGGTGTCGGGATTCAGGAGACCCAGTACTTC.

This chain connects TRBV6-1 to TRBJ1-2, with D perhaps TRBD1 (5 bases). V was cut by 6 bases and J by 8 bases, with 13 bases left in between. CDR1 and CDR2 (germline): MNHNS, SASEGT. The CDR3 runs 12 residues. Here the CDR3 reads CASRPQQGGYTF. The CDR3 nucleotides are TGTGCCAGCAGGCCCCAGCAGGGAGGCTACACCTTC.

The chain carries TRBV4-3 and TRBJ2-7, with 7 bases that match TRBD2. The germline gives CDR1 LGHNA, CDR2 YSLEER. This CDR3 has 16 amino acids. V lost 1 base, J lost 5 bases, and 11 bases stayed unmatched. CDR3 DNA sequence: TGCGCCAGCAGCCAAGTGTTGCGGGGGTTGATTGACGAGCAGTACTTC. Its translation is CASSQVLRGLIDEQYF.

In DNA form, the CDR3 reads TGTGCCAGCAGCCCACGACTAGCGGGGAGCCAAGAGACCCAGTACTTC. It specifies CASSPRLAGSQETQYF. This chain joins TRBV7-2 and TRBJ2-5; TRBD2 matches at 11 bases. The CDR3 is 16 residues long. With 5 bases clipped from V and 1 base from J, the junction kept 6 bases outside the gene matches. The V gene's germline CDR1 is SGHTA and CDR2 FQGNSA.

This clone was seen more than once but under ten times. CDR3 bases: TGTGCCAGCAGCTTGACGACAGGGCAAACCGGGGAGCTGTTTTTT. It encodes CASSLTTGQTGELFF. The chain has TRBV7-6 and TRBJ2-2; 7 bases are a match to TRBD1. Per the germline V gene, CDR1 is SGHVS and CDR2 is FNYEAQ. This CDR3 region has 15 residues. V lost 3 bases, J lost 5 bases, and 6 bases stayed unmatched.

This clone was observed a handful of times. The chain links TRBV18 to TRBJ2-7; 9 bases line up with TRBD2. The J segment lost 4 bases and the V segment lost 2 bases, leaving 6 bases of the junction unmatched. Germline lookup yields CDR1 KGHSH and CDR2 LQKENI. CDR3 length: 15 amino acids. CDR3 DNA: TGTGCCAGCTCACCATATGGACTAGCGCGGTACGAGCAGTACTTC. Residues: CASSPYGLARYEQYF.